The 20 T cell receptor beta chains below all came from one sample that was sequenced in a study of blood T cell repertoires in COVID-19. The assay was immunoSEQ multiplex PCR, and TCRdb's table has in-frame clones only and misses some. Of 25,000 to 35,000 clones listed, roughly 84% were seen once; the top ten hold approximately 12%. The source material was peripheral blood. The receptor source for this set is a human donor in a cohort sampled during active COVID-19.

The J gene is TRBJ1-1, the V gene TRBV3-1 (or the pseudogene TRBV3-2), with TRBD1 identical over 7 bases. Germline CDR1 and CDR2: LGHDT and YNNKEL (reference sequence). The CDR3 loop spans 14 amino acids. V lost 4 bases to trimming and J lost 5 bases; unmatched junction nucleotides: 7. CDR3 in amino acids: CASSPGGTSTEAFF. The CDR3 region has the DNA TGTGCCAGCAGCCCAGGGGGTACGTCGACTGAAGCTTTCTTT.

The CDR3 DNA follows: TGTGCCAGCAGCTTGGTGGGGGACAGGGGGCTAAATACGCAGTATTTT. This encodes CASSLVGDRGLNTQYF. The V gene is TRBV5-6, the J gene TRBJ2-3; 12 bases fit TRBD1. Germline V gives CDR1 SGHDT, CDR2 YYEEEE. The CDR3 contains 16 residues. V was clipped by 0 bases and J by 7 bases; unmatched bases: 6.

The V call is TRBV27, the J call TRBJ2-1; possible D gene TRBD2, 6 bases. This CDR3 has 15 amino acids. CDR1 and CDR2 (germline): MNHEY, SMNVEV (reference sequence). Deletions cut 2 bases from V and 3 bases from J, with 11 bases between. CDR3: CASSLSSGFYNEQFF. The CDR3, as DNA: TGTGCCAGCAGTTTAAGCAGCGGGTTCTACAATGAGCAGTTCTTC.

The CDR3 bases are TGTGCCAGCAGGCCGGGACTAGCGTCTCCCGGGGAGCTGTTTTTT. Its protein product is CASRPGLASPGELFF. The chain has TRBV2 and TRBJ2-2; 10 bases are shared with TRBD2. From germline, CDR1 is SNHLY and CDR2 FYNNEI. After removal of 6 bases from V and 6 bases from J, the junction contained 7 bases not matched to a gene. The CDR3 runs to 15 residues. The entire variable domain, with the rest obtained from reference TRBV2 and TRBJ2-2, is as follows: EPEVTQTPSHQVTQMGQEVILRCVPISNHLYFYWYRQILGQKVEFLVSFYNNEISEKSEIFDDQFSVERPDGSNFTLKIRSTKLEDSAMYFCASRPGLASPGELFFGEGSRLTVL.

The chain joins TRBV10-1 to TRBJ2-2, with D tentatively TRBD2 (6 bases). In germline, CDR1 is WNHNN, CDR2 SYGVQD (reference sequence). The CDR3 runs 15 residues. Trimming removed 5 bases at V and 0 bases at J, with 10 bases between. CDR3 in DNA: TGCGCCAGCAGTAGGAGGGGTGCGAACACCGGGGAGCTGTTTTTT. Protein: CASSRRGANTGELFF.

The sample holds one count of this clone. This chain uses TRBV3-1 (or the pseudogene TRBV3-2) with TRBJ2-5; D not certain. Germline CDR1 is LGHDT and CDR2 is YNNKEL (reference sequence). Trimming removed 3 bases from V and 5 bases from J, with 10 bases in between. The CDR3 length is 13 residues. CDR3 amino acids: CASSQISSETQYF. DNA for the CDR3: TGTGCCAGCAGCCAGATTAGCTCGGAGACCCAGTACTTC.

The chain couples TRBV4-3 to TRBJ1-6; D may be TRBD1 (6 bases). The V and J ends lost 4 bases and 4 bases respectively, with 17 bases between them. Germline V gene lookup returns CDR1 LGHNA and CDR2 YSLEER. The CDR3 extends over 17 amino acids. The CDR3 sequence is CASSPVGQSMYNSPLHF. CDR3 bases: TGCGCCAGCAGCCCCGTAGGACAGTCAATGTATAATTCACCCCTCCACTTT.

V gene TRBV12-3 or TRBV12-4 combines with J gene TRBJ2-1, with unresolved D. V shed 1 base and J shed 6 bases, with 4 bases lying between them. The CDR3 spans 12 residues. Written as DNA, the CDR3 is TGTGCCAGCAGTTTAGGCGGCAATGAGCAGTTCTTC. This gives the protein CASSLGGNEQFF.

V and J are TRBV7-2 and TRBJ2-7; 9 bases align to TRBD2. After removal of 3 bases from V and 0 bases from J, the junction contained 3 bases not matched to a gene. In germline, CDR1 is SGHTA, CDR2 FQGNSA. The length of the CDR3 is 15 residues. The DNA of the CDR3 is TGTGCCAGCAGCTTTAGCGGGGGTAGCTCCTACGAGCAGTACTTC. Residues: CASSFSGGSSYEQYF.

The chain is built from TRBV14 and TRBJ1-4; D not certain. Trimming removed 1 base at V and 7 bases at J, with 10 bases between. CDR1 and CDR2 (germline): SGHDN, FVKESK. The CDR3 is 14 residues long. CDR3: CASSQASGGEKLFF. Here the CDR3 DNA reads TGTGCCAGCAGCCAAGCCTCTGGCGGTGAAAAACTGTTTTTT. Filled out from reference TRBV14 and TRBJ1-4, the complete variable domain reads EAGVTQFPSHSVIEKGQTVTLRCDPISGHDNLYWYRRVMGKEIKFLLHFVKESKQDESGMPNNRFLAERTGGTYSTLKVQPAELEDSGVYFCASSQASGGEKLFFGSGTQLSVL.

V is TRBV5-5 and J is TRBJ2-4, with D possibly TRBD1 on 5 matching bases. This CDR3 comprises 14 residues. The germline V gene has CDR1 SGHKS and CDR2 YYEKEE (reference sequence). The ends were cut back, 0 bases at V and 8 bases at J, with 12 bases in the middle. The CDR3: CASSLEFRADIQYF. CDR3 sequence (DNA): TGTGCCAGCAGCTTGGAATTCAGGGCGGACATTCAGTACTTC. Drawing the rest from reference TRBV5-5 and TRBJ2-4, the complete variable domain is DAGVTQSPTHLIKTRGQQVTLRCSPISGHKSVSWYQQVLGQGPQFIFQYYEKEERGRGNFPDRFSARQFPNYSSELNVNALLLGDSALYLCASSLEFRADIQYFGAGTRLSVL.

The chain has TRBV10-2 and TRBJ1-5; possibly TRBD1 for D (5 bases). Trimming removed 8 bases at V and 7 bases at J, with 15 bases between. The germline CDR1 and CDR2 sequences are WSHSY and SAAADI. The length of the CDR3 is 13 residues. The CDR3 spells CASQGAGQQPQHF. In DNA form, the CDR3 reads TGCGCCAGCCAAGGGGCAGGGCAACAGCCCCAGCATTTT.

This clone is a singleton in its sample. This sequence joins TRBV6-5 and TRBJ2-7, with D uncertain. Per germline, CDR1 MNHEY and CDR2 SVGAGI. CDR3 size: 16 residues. V was shortened by 0 bases and J by 6 bases, with 18 bases between the two germline ends. In nucleotides, the CDR3 is TGTGCCAGCAGTTACTCGAGCAACCCGGGTACCTCCGAGCAGTACTTC. Encoded protein: CASSYSSNPGTSEQYF.

The V gene is TRBV29-1, the J gene TRBJ2-7; 7 positions agree with TRBD2. In germline, CDR1 is SQVTM, CDR2 ANQGSEA. J gave up 6 bases and V 3 bases, and 5 bases lay outside the gene matches. This CDR3 has 12 amino acids. As DNA, the CDR3 is TGCAGCGTTGACGGGGAGGGTCTCGAGCAGTACTTC. The encoded protein is CSVDGEGLEQYF.

The J gene is TRBJ2-1, the V gene TRBV18, with D tentatively TRBD1 (5 bases). The CDR3 totals 14 residues. Trimming stripped 6 bases from V and 8 bases from J, with 17 bases between. CDR1 and CDR2 from the germline V gene are KGHSH and LQKENI. The CDR3 protein is CASSTPQGNDEQFF. The DNA of the CDR3 is TGTGCCAGCTCGACCCCCCAGGGTAACGATGAGCAGTTCTTC.

The rearrangement uses TRBV5-1 and TRBJ2-5; 9 bases align to TRBD2. Per the germline V gene, CDR1 is SGHRS and CDR2 is YFSETQ. This CDR3 has 16 residues. Unmatched junction bases numbered 8, after V lost 0 bases and J lost 5 bases. CDR3 bases: TGCGCCAGCAGCTTGGATGGGCGGGGGGGCCCCGAGACCCAGTACTTC. Amino acids: CASSLDGRGGPETQYF.

The chain carries TRBV7-8 and TRBJ2-7, with 7 nucleotides matching TRBD1. The CDR3 has 14 amino acids. After removal of 7 bases from V and 4 bases from J, the junction contained 10 bases not matched to a gene. Germline CDR1 is SGHVS and CDR2 is FQNEAQ. CDR3: CASNPQGQTYEQYF. CDR3 sequence (DNA): TGTGCCAGCAATCCACAGGGGCAGACATACGAGCAGTACTTC. Combining the CDR3 with reference TRBV7-8 and TRBJ2-7 gives the whole variable domain GAGVSQSPRYKVAKRGQDVALRCDPISGHVSLFWYQQALGQGPEFLTYFQNEAQLDKSGLPSDRFFAERPEGSVSTLKIQRTQQEDSAVYLCASNPQGQTYEQYFGPGTRLTVT.

V is TRBV2 and J is TRBJ1-1; D uncertain. V was trimmed by 7 bases and J by 0 bases, leaving 15 bases between them. The CDR3 covers 15 residues. Germline CDR1 and CDR2: SNHLY and FYNNEI. CDR3 residues: CASKERPTVNTEAFF. The CDR3 nucleotides read TGTGCCAGCAAAGAACGTCCAACAGTGAACACTGAAGCTTTCTTT.

V usage is TRBV7-9 and J usage is TRBJ1-1; 7 bases agree with TRBD1. Trimming at V came to 1 base and at J to 8 bases, leaving 1 base not matched to a gene. This CDR3 comprises 12 residues. The germline gives CDR1 SEHNR, CDR2 FQNEAQ (reference sequence). CDR3 residues: CASSLGGQEAFF. The CDR3 region has the DNA TGTGCCAGCAGCTTAGGGGGACAGGAAGCTTTCTTT.

The chain is built from TRBV5-1 and TRBJ2-7; the D gene is possibly TRBD2 (6 bases). Germline assignment: CDR1 SGHRS and CDR2 YFSETQ. The CDR3 is 15 residues long. V gave up 4 bases and J gave up 5 bases, with 19 bases separating them. DNA of the CDR3: TGCGCCAGCAGCATCCCATCTAGCGTCGCCCACGAGCAGTACTTC. Amino acid sequence: CASSIPSSVAHEQYF.